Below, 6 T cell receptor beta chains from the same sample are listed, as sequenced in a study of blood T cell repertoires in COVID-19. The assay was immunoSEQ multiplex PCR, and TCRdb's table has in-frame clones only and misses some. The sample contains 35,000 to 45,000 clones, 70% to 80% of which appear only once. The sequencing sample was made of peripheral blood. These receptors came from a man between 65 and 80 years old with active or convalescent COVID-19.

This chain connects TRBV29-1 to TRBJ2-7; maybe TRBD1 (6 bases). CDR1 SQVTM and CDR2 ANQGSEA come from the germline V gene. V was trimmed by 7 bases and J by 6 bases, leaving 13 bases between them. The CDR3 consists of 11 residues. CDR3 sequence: CSAGTGSEQYF. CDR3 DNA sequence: TGCAGCGCCGGAACAGGGTCCGAGCAGTACTTC.

CDR3 DNA: TGTGCCACCTTCGGGCGCGGGGAGGACGAGCAGTACTTC. Translation: CATFGRGEDEQYF. The V call is TRBV24-1, the J call TRBJ2-7, with TRBD2 as a possible D gene (6 bases). Trimming left V 9 bases short and J 5 bases short, with 16 bases between. The CDR3 sequence is 13 residues long. Germline V gene data show CDR1 as KGHDR and CDR2 as SFDVKD.

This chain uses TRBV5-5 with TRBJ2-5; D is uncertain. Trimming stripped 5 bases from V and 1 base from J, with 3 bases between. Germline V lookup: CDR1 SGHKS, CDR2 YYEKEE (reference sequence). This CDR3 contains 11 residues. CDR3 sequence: CASSRQETQYF. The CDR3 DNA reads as TGTGCCAGCAGTCGCCAAGAGACCCAGTACTTC.

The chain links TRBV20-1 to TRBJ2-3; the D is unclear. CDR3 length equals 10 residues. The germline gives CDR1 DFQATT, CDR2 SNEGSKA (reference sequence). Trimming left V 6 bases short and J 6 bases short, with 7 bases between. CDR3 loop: CSAAHDTQYF. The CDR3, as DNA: TGCAGTGCCGCACACGATACGCAGTATTTT.

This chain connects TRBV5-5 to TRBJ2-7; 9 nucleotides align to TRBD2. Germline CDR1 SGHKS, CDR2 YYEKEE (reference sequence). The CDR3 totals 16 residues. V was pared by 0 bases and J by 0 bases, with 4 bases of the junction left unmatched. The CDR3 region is CASSLALAGHSYEQYF. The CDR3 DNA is TGTGCCAGCAGCTTGGCTCTAGCGGGGCACTCCTACGAGCAGTACTTC.

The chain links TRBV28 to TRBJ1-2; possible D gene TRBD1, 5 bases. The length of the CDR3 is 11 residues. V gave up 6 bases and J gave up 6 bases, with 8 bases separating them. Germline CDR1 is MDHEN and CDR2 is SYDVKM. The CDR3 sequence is CASRKQDGYTF. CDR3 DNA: TGTGCCAGCAGGAAACAGGATGGCTACACCTTC.